What follows describes a single T cell receptor beta chain. No antigen is known for it. Germline V gene data show CDR1 as KGHSH and CDR2 as LQKENI. This CDR3 comprises 13 residues. V dropped 2 bases and J dropped 4 bases, with 8 bases sitting between them. The record originates from a study of cytomegalovirus exposure and HLA in healthy donors. Notes on the study in general: Beyond CMV serostatus, there was no information to go on about immune exposure. Analysis was performed later, and it showed HLA-associated TCR beta chains to be more clonally expanded than equally common others.

PCR primers comprised 60 Vbeta and 13 Jbeta primers. The assay was immunoSEQ multiplex PCR, and TCRdb's table has in-frame clones only and misses some. The sample carries approximately 160,000 clones, approximately 88% recorded once. Sequencing was performed on PBMCs. J is TRBJ1-2 and V is TRBV18; the D is unclear. The sequence derives from a boy between 2 and 10 years old in good health and CMV-seronegative. The CDR3 DNA is TGTGCCAGCTCACCAGGGGAGGGCTATGGCTACACCTTC. Amino acids: CASSPGEGYGYTF.